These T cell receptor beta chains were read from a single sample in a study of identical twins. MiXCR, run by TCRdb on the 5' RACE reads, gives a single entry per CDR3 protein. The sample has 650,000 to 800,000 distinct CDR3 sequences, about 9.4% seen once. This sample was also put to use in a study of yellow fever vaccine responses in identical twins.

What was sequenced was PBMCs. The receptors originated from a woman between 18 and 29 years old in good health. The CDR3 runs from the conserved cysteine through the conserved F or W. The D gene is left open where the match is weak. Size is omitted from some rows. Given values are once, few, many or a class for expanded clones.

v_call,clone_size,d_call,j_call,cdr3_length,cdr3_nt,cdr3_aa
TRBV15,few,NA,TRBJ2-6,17,TGTGCCACCAGCAGAGATCAACGGTACTCTGGGGCCAACGTCCTGACTTTC,CATSRDQRYSGANVLTF
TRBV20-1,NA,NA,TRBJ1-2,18,TGCAGTGCTAGACTTCAGGGCGGTGTAGGGGGTAGTAACTATGGCTACACCTTC,CSARLQGGVGGSNYGYTF
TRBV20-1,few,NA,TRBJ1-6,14,TGCAGTGCTAGAGGGGGGGCAGAGGGTTCACCCCTCCACTTT,CSARGGAEGSPLHF
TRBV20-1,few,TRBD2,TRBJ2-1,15,TGCAGTGCTATCCGCCTAGCGGGAGGCAGCGATGAGCAGTTCTTC,CSAIRLAGGSDEQFF
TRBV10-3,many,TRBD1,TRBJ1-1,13,TGTGCCATCAGTGGAACAGGGGGGCCTGAAGCTTTCTTT,CAISGTGGPEAFF
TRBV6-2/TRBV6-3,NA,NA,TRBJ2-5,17,TGTGCCAGCAGTGACCCCACTCTCCTTAAGTACCAAGAGACCCAGTACTTC,CASSDPTLLKYQETQYF
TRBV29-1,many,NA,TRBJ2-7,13,TGCAGCGTTGAAGCCGGGGGCGGGTACGAGCAGTACTTC,CSVEAGGGYEQYF
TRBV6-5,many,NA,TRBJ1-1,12,TGTGCCAGCAGCCAAACGAACACTGAAGCTTTCTTT,CASSQTNTEAFF
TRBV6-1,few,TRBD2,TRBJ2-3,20,TGTGCCAGCAGTGAGGAACTTCTAGCGGCCGTCTCGCCCTCCTCGGATACGCAGTATTTT,CASSEELLAAVSPSSDTQYF
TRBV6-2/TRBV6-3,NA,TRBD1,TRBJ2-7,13,TGTGCCAGCAGGTGGACAGGGGTCTACGAGCAGTACTTC,CASRWTGVYEQYF
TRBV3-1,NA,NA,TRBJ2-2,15,TGTGCCAGCAGCCCGGGACCCCAGAACACCGGGGAGCTGTTTTTT,CASSPGPQNTGELFF
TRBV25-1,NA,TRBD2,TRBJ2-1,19,TGTGCCAGCAGTGACCTTCGCTCTAGCGGGGGACGCTCCTACAATGAGCAGTTCTTC,CASSDLRSSGGRSYNEQFF
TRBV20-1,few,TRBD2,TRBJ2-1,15,TGCAGTGCTAGAGTTTATTGGGGGGGTTACAATGAGCAGTTCTTC,CSARVYWGGYNEQFF
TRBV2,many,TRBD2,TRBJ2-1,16,TGTGCCAGCAGCGGGGATTTAGCGGGACGGGGGAATGAGCAGTTCTTC,CASSGDLAGRGNEQFF
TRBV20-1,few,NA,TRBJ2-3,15,TGCAGTGCTAGAGGGCACCCCCCCTCACAGGCTACGCAGTATTTT,CSARGHPPSQATQYF
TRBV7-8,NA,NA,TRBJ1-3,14,TGTGCCAGCAGCTTAGTGGCGGAGACAAACACCATATATTTT,CASSLVAETNTIYF
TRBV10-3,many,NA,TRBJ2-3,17,TGTGCCATCACTACGGGAAGTAGCGGACCTAGCACAGATACGCAGTATTTT,CAITTGSSGPSTDTQYF
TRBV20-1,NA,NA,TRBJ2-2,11,TGCAGTGCTGGGGACACCGGGGAGCTGTTTTTT,CSAGDTGELFF
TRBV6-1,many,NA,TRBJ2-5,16,TGTGCCAGCACCCCGTGGGCGGGGAGTGGGCAAGAGACCCAGTACTTC,CASTPWAGSGQETQYF
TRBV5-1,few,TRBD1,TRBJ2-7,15,TGCGCCAGCAGCTTGGGAATGACAGGGCTCGGCGAGCAGTACTTC,CASSLGMTGLGEQYF
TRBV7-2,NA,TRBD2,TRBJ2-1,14,TGTGCCAGCAGCTTATCTAGCGGGGAGGGTGAGCAGTTCTTC,CASSLSSGEGEQFF
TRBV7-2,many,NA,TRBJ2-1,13,TGTGCCAGCAGCTATGGCCCTTTCGATGAGCAGTTCTTC,CASSYGPFDEQFF
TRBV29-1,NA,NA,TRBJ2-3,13,TGCAGCGTTGAAGATCTTGGCACAGATACGCAGTATTTT,CSVEDLGTDTQYF
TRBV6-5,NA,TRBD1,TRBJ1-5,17,TGTGCCAGCAGTTCCCCAGGACAGGCCTCGGGTAATCAGCCCCAGCATTTT,CASSSPGQASGNQPQHF
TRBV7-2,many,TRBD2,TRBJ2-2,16,TGTGCCAGCAGCACGGGACTAGCGGGAGTAACCGGGGAGCTGTTTTTT,CASSTGLAGVTGELFF
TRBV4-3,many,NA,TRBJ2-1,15,TGCGCCAGCAGCCAAGTGACGACATTAACCAATGAGCAGTTCTTC,CASSQVTTLTNEQFF